A single sample is the source of the 11 T cell receptor beta chains below, sequenced in a study of blood T cell repertoires in COVID-19 (dated by TCRdb to 2018 to 2021). Libraries were prepared through the immunoSEQ multiplex PCR assay. The immuneACCESS repertoire file appears here via TCRdb, limited to in-frame rearrangements. These files lack a portion of the clones; in checked studies, under half of the deficit traces to unresolved V genes, and the cause of the others is not known. The sample table shows 310,000 or so clones, and about nine tenths are seen once. The top ten clones comprise around 8.9% of the sample. Sequences were obtained from PBMCs or T cells enriched from blood (not recorded which). Source of these receptors: a woman younger than 35 who had recovered from COVID-19.

The V call is TRBV25-1, the J call TRBJ1-1, with a weak D call TRBD1 (5 bases). The V and J ends lost 1 base and 5 bases respectively, with 14 bases between them. The germline gives CDR1 MGHDK, CDR2 SYGVNS. The CDR3 contains 15 residues. For the CDR3, the DNA is TGTGCCAGCAGTGAATGGGGCCGAGGAAGGACTGAAGCTTTCTTT. Its translation: CASSEWGRGRTEAFF.

The V and J genes are TRBV12-3 or TRBV12-4 and TRBJ1-1; the D is unclear. The length of the CDR3 is 13 residues. Trimming cost V 3 bases and J 1 base, with 6 bases left between them. CDR3 sequence (DNA): TGTGCCAGCAGTTTTGACTGGAACACTGAAGCTTTCTTT. Translating it yields CASSFDWNTEAFF.

The V call is TRBV2, the J call TRBJ1-2; D is unresolved. The V gene's germline CDR1 is SNHLY and CDR2 FYNNEI. This CDR3 comprises 14 residues. Trimming removed 0 bases at V and 6 bases at J, with 11 bases between. CDR3 loop: CASSEASGLDGYTF. The CDR3 DNA follows: TGTGCCAGCAGTGAAGCGAGCGGTTTAGATGGCTACACCTTC. Filled out from reference TRBV2 and TRBJ1-2, the complete variable domain reads EPEVTQTPSHQVTQMGQEVILRCVPISNHLYFYWYRQILGQKVEFLVSFYNNEISEKSEIFDDQFSVERPDGSNFTLKIRSTKLEDSAMYFCASSEASGLDGYTFGSGTRLTVV.

This clone was found a few times. This sequence joins TRBV27 and TRBJ1-5, with 8 bases identical to TRBD1. V lost 6 bases to trimming and J lost 0 bases; unmatched junction nucleotides: 13. The CDR3 consists of 18 residues. CDR1 and CDR2 from the germline V gene are MNHEY and SMNVEV (reference sequence). The CDR3 nucleotides read TGTGCCAGCAGAGTTCCAGGGGGCGGCCTAAATAGCAATCAGCCCCAGCATTTT. It yields the protein CASRVPGGGLNSNQPQHF.

This clone has just a few counts. The chain is built from TRBV5-6 and TRBJ1-4; unclear D gene. V was clipped by 1 base and J by 8 bases, with 9 bases between them. Germline CDR1 SGHDT, CDR2 YYEEEE. The CDR3 loop spans 13 amino acids. CDR3 nucleotide sequence: TGTGCCAGCAGCTTGCGGGGTCCCGAAAAACTGTTTTTT. Protein: CASSLRGPEKLFF.

The V call is TRBV5-6, the J call TRBJ2-7, with 12 nucleotides matching TRBD1. Per the germline V gene, CDR1 is SGHDT and CDR2 is YYEEEE. Germline trimming cut 2 bases from V and 4 bases from J; bases unmatched to any gene: 10. This CDR3 comprises 17 residues. The CDR3 bases are TGTGCCAGCAGCTTAAACATGGGGACAGGGGGCATGTACGAGCAGTACTTC. Translation gives CASSLNMGTGGMYEQYF.

The V and J genes are TRBV20-1 and TRBJ2-3, with D uncertain. CDR1 is DFQATT and CDR2 is SNEGSKA in the germline V gene (reference sequence). The CDR3 has 13 residues. Trimming cost V 3 bases and J 4 bases, with 11 bases left between them. The CDR3 spells CSASSSTADTQYF. The DNA for the CDR3 is TGCAGTGCTAGTTCTAGTACCGCAGATACGCAGTATTTT.

Here the CDR3 reads CASSPNGGGDYGYTF. The CDR3 DNA sequence: TGTGCCAGCAGCCCCAATGGAGGAGGAGACTATGGCTACACCTTC. V is TRBV7-2 and J is TRBJ1-2; D is unresolved. The germline V gene encodes CDR1 SGHTA and CDR2 FQGNSA. There are 15 residues in the CDR3. V lost 5 bases to trimming and J lost 3 bases, with 16 bases between them.

This chain joins TRBV27 and TRBJ2-7, with D unresolved. CDR1 is MNHEY and CDR2 is SMNVEV in the germline V gene (reference sequence). V lost 4 bases and J 4 bases, leaving 14 bases between the germline ends. This CDR3 comprises 14 residues. Here the CDR3 reads CASSSLPARYEQYF. As DNA, the CDR3 is TGTGCCAGCAGTTCCCTACCAGCGAGGTACGAGCAGTACTTC.

There are a few counts of this clone. This sequence joins TRBV14 and TRBJ1-2; D may be TRBD1 (5 bases). Trimming cost V 7 bases and J 5 bases, with 17 bases left between them. CDR1 is SGHDN, CDR2 FVKESK, per germline. The CDR3 extends over 14 amino acids. The CDR3 region is CASTIGGNYYGYTF. The CDR3 DNA follows: TGTGCCAGCACTATTGGGGGGAACTATTATGGCTACACCTTC.

The chain couples TRBV28 to TRBJ1-5; tentatively, D is TRBD1 (6 bases). In germline, CDR1 is MDHEN, CDR2 SYDVKM. The ends were cut back, 8 bases at V and 3 bases at J, with 14 bases in the middle. This CDR3 is 14 amino acids long. CDR3: CASEGGGSNQPQHF. The CDR3 DNA sequence: TGTGCCAGCGAGGGGGGGGGCTCCAATCAGCCCCAGCATTTT.